Here is one TCR beta chain with its context. The study assigned cohorts using participant-reported clinical history. The data stem from a study of blood T cell repertoires in COVID-19. Germline lookup yields CDR1 MNHEY and CDR2 SVGAGI. This CDR3 has 15 amino acids. V gave up 6 bases and J gave up 1 base; unmatched junction bases: 6. Assay used: immunoSEQ multiplex PCR; TCRdb lists only in-frame clones, some missing. The table shows about 250,000 clones, with approximately 90% occurring only once. The receptor was derived from a woman aged 18-29 years who had recovered from COVID-19. The rearrangement uses TRBV6-5 and TRBJ1-1; 9 bases line up with TRBD1. The source material was PBMCs or T cells enriched from blood (not recorded which). CDR3 protein: CASSLWDRENTEAFF. CDR3 bases: TGTGCCAGCAGCTTATGGGACAGGGAGAACACTGAAGCTTTCTTT.